This is a list of T cell receptor beta chains from one sample in a study of OX40 agonist ivuxolimab in advanced cancers. Assay: immunoSEQ multiplex PCR; the TCRdb copy retains only in-frame clones and omits some. The profile shows roughly 63,000 clones, roughly 80% of them singletons. The sample consisted of CD4+ or CD8+ T cells sorted from blood, taken in a trial of the OX40 agonist ivuxolimab. The receptors here all came from an adult with an advanced solid tumor such as melanoma, head and neck, liver or kidney cancer. Each CDR3 is given with its conserved first and last residue. Fields, in order: CDR3 DNA, CDR3 protein, D gene, clone size, J gene, V gene. D genes are given only for firm matches. For some rows the clone size is stated as once, few or many, or as a class when expanded; others skip it.

TGCAGCGTTGAATATGGACGCGAGCAGTACTTC	CSVEYGREQYF	-	-	TRBJ2-7	TRBV29-1
TGCGCCAGCAGCCAAGGGGCGACTAGCGAGGGCGGGGAGCTGTTTTTT	CASSQGATSEGGELFF	TRBD2	-	TRBJ2-2	TRBV4-3
TGTGCCACCAGCAGAGATTTAGGCTACACTGAAGCTTTCTTT	CATSRDLGYTEAFF	-	-	TRBJ1-1	TRBV15
TGCAGCGTTGATGGGGACAGGAGCTCCTACAATGAGCAGTTCTTC	CSVDGDRSSYNEQFF	TRBD1	-	TRBJ2-1	TRBV29-1
TGTGCCAGCAGTTACGACAGGATGAACACTGAAGCTTTCTTT	CASSYDRMNTEAFF	-	-	TRBJ1-1	TRBV6-5
TGTGCCAGCAGCCAACCTCCACACGAGACCCAGTACTTC	CASSQPPHETQYF	-	-	TRBJ2-5	TRBV6-5
TGTGCCAGTAGTGGGGACCTTCAAGAGACCCAGTACTTC	CASSGDLQETQYF	-	once	TRBJ2-5	TRBV19
TGTGCCAGCAGCTTGGCCATAGACAGGTTCACAGATACGCAGTATTTT	CASSLAIDRFTDTQYF	-	-	TRBJ2-3	TRBV5-4
TGTGCCAGCAGTTTGTACCCCCCAAGAGCGGATAACTATGGCTACACCTTC	CASSLYPPRADNYGYTF	-	-	TRBJ1-2	TRBV27
TGTGCCATCAGTTTCCCAGGACAGGGGGGTTACGAGCAGTACTTC	CAISFPGQGGYEQYF	TRBD1	-	TRBJ2-7	TRBV10-3
TGTGCCAGCAGTCAGGGGCAGAACACTGAAGCTTTCTTT	CASSQGQNTEAFF	-	-	TRBJ1-1	TRBV7-3
TGTGCCAGCAGCGTAGAAGGTGTCAGGCTGGATACGCAGTATTTT	CASSVEGVRLDTQYF	-	-	TRBJ2-3	TRBV9
TGTGCCAGCTCACCCTCCGCGGCAGGCGAGCAAGAGACCCAGTACTTC	CASSPSAAGEQETQYF	-	-	TRBJ2-5	TRBV18
TGTGCCAGCAGCTTAGACCCTTTGGGCAGGGGTCGAGAAGAGACCCAGTACTTC	CASSLDPLGRGREETQYF	-	-	TRBJ2-5	TRBV11-3
TGTGCCAGCAGTTTAGGGTCCTTTATCGGCTACACCTTC	CASSLGSFIGYTF	-	-	TRBJ1-2	TRBV28
TGCGCCAGCAGCCCCCTGATAGGAAACACCATATATTTT	CASSPLIGNTIYF	-	-	TRBJ1-3	TRBV4-1